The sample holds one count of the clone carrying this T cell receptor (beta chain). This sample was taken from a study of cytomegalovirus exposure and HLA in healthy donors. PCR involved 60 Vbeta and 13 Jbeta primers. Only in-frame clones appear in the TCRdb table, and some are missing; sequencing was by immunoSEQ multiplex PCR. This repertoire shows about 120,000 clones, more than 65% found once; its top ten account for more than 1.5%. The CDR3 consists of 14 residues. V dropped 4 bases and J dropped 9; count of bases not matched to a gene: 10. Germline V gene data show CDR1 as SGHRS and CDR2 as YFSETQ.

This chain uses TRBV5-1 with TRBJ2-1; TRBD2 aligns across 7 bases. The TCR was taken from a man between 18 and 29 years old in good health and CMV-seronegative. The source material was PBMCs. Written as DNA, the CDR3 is TGCGCCAGCAGCCCCGGACTAGAGGGGAGTGAGCAGTTCTTC. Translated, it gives CASSPGLEGSEQFF.